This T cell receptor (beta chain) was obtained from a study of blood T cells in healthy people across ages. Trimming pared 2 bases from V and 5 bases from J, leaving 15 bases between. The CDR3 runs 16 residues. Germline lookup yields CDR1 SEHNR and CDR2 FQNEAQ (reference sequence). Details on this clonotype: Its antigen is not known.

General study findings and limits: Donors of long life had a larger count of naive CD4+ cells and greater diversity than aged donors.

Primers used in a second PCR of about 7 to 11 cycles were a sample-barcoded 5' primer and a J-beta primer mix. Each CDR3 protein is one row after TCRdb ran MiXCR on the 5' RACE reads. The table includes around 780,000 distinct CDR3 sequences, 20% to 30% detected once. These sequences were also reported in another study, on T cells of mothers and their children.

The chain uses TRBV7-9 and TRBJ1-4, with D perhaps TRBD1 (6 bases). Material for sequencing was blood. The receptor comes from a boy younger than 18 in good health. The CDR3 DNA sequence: TGTGCCAGCAGCTTATCGAGGGGGGCAGCGAATGAAAAACTGTTTTTT. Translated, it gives CASSLSRGAANEKLFF. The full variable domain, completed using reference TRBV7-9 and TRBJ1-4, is DTGVSQNPRHKITKRGQNVTFRCDPISEHNRLYWYRQTLGQGPEFLTYFQNEAQLEKSRLLSDRFSAERPKGSFSTLEIQRTEQGDSAMYLCASSLSRGAANEKLFFGSGTQLSVL.